This TCR beta chain stems from a study of neurological immune-mediated disorders. About the study: Relapsing-remitting disease was seen in 31 of the 34 multiple sclerosis patients, and secondary progressive disease was seen in 3. Whole-study findings and limits: One cluster of related CDR3 sequences contained, by phylogenetic grouping, the repertoires of 18 of 34 multiple sclerosis patients and formed a possible signature.

CD4+ or CD8+ T cells at a count of 1 million served as input for the sorted libraries. CDR3 length: 15 amino acids. The germline V gene encodes CDR1 KGHSH and CDR2 LQKENI. V lost 2 bases, J lost 2 bases, and 10 bases lay in between. The cDNA came from 5'RACE with 10-nucleotide random UMIs. TCRdb reanalysed the 5' RACE reads using MiXCR and keeps one entry per CDR3 protein. In the table there are 50,000 to 60,000 distinct CDR3 sequences, 3% to 4% of which are singletons. Remarks on this clonotype: The target antigen is unknown.

Input material: CD4+ T cells from blood. The chain recombines TRBV18 with TRBJ1-3; D possibly corresponds to TRBD1 (6 bases). The sequence was obtained from a woman aged 40 to 50 with multiple sclerosis. The CDR3 DNA reads TGTGCCAGCTCACCAGGACAGAGGGCTGGAAACACCATATATTTT. It is translated as CASSPGQRAGNTIYF.